Listed below are T cell receptor beta chains from one sample, sequenced in a study of PD-L1 blockade in urothelial cancer. Profiling relied on immunoSEQ multiplex PCR, and the TCRdb table lists in-frame clones only, not all of them. The sample contains fewer than 25,000 clones, about 80% of which appear only once. The sample was PBMCs, taken around atezolizumab (anti-PD-L1) treatment. The receptors were gathered from a man aged 45-65 years with urothelial cancer. CDR3s include the opening cysteine and the closing phenylalanine or tryptophan. D genes are given only for firm matches. Only some rows state a clone size, as once, few, many or a class for expanded clones.

j_call | clone_size | v_call | d_call | cdr3_length | cdr3_nt | cdr3_aa
TRBJ2-1 | . | TRBV5-1 | TRBD2 | 16 | TGCGCCAGCAGCCAAAGGCCTAGCGGAGTTTACAATGAGCAGTTCTTC | CASSQRPSGVYNEQFF
TRBJ2-3 | . | TRBV9 | . | 15 | TGTGCCAGCAGCGTACAGATGCACAGCACAGATACGCAGTATTTT | CASSVQMHSTDTQYF
TRBJ2-1 | . | TRBV9 | . | 13 | TGTGCCAGCAGCCCCAACGCTAGAAATGAGCAGTTCTTC | CASSPNARNEQFF
TRBJ1-5 | . | TRBV6-1 | . | 14 | TGTGCCAGCAGCGCGGAGATAAGCAATCAGCCCCAGCATTTT | CASSAEISNQPQHF
TRBJ2-3 | . | TRBV5-1 | TRBD2 | 17 | TGCGCCAGCAGCTTGTCGGGAGCGGGAGGGTCCACAGATACGCAGTATTTT | CASSLSGAGGSTDTQYF
TRBJ2-7 | few | TRBV2 | . | 16 | TGTGCCAGCAGTGACCTCACGGGACTCCATTCCTACGAGCAGTACTTC | CASSDLTGLHSYEQYF
TRBJ1-5 | . | TRBV6-6 | TRBD1 | 16 | TGTGCCAGCAGTCGACAGGGGGCCATCCCCAATCAGCCCCAGCATTTT | CASSRQGAIPNQPQHF
TRBJ1-1 | . | TRBV6-5 | TRBD1 | 14 | TGTGCCAGCAGGGCCACAGGGGGAAAAGGTGAAGCTTTCTTT | CASRATGGKGEAFF
TRBJ2-1 | . | TRBV4-2 | TRBD2 | 16 | TGTGCCAGCAGCCAAAAGACTAGCGGGGGATACAATGAGCAGTTCTTC | CASSQKTSGGYNEQFF
TRBJ1-5 | . | TRBV6-5 | . | 15 | TGTGCCAGCAGACTCGGACATAGGGGCAATCAGCCCCAGCATTTT | CASRLGHRGNQPQHF
TRBJ1-4 | once | TRBV9 | . | 13 | TGTGCCAGCAGCGTAGCGTCAGGTGAAAAACTGTTTTTT | CASSVASGEKLFF
TRBJ2-6 | few | TRBV7-9 | . | 17 | TGTGCCAGCAGCGCGCCGACGGGTGGCTCTGGGGCCAACGTCCTGACTTTC | CASSAPTGGSGANVLTF
TRBJ1-5 | . | TRBV29-1 | TRBD1 | 13 | TGCAGCGTTCGCACAGGGGGGAATCAGCCCCAGCATTTT | CSVRTGGNQPQHF
TRBJ2-1 | . | TRBV6-4 | TRBD2 | 15 | TGTGCCAGCAGTGAAGGGCGGGGGGGCTTAAATGAGCAGTTCTTC | CASSEGRGGLNEQFF
TRBJ2-5 | . | TRBV19 | TRBD2 | 16 | TGTGCCAGTAGTATTAGGACGGGAGGTGTTTTGGAGACCCAGTACTTC | CASSIRTGGVLETQYF
TRBJ1-1 | . | TRBV7-9 | TRBD1 | 14 | TGTGCCAGCAGCCGACAGGGGGTCATCACTGAAGCTTTCTTT | CASSRQGVITEAFF
TRBJ2-3 | . | TRBV7-9 | . | 13 | TGTGCCAGCAGCTATAGTAGCACAGATACGCAGTATTTT | CASSYSSTDTQYF
TRBJ2-7 | . | TRBV19 | . | 14 | TGTGCCACTAAGTCCCCCGGAGGAGTGGGAGAGCAGTACTTC | CATKSPGGVGEQYF
TRBJ1-6 | . | TRBV19 | . | 13 | TGTGCCAGCTCACAGGGCGGGGGATCACCCCTCCACTTT | CASSQGGGSPLHF
TRBJ2-7 | . | TRBV5-6 | TRBD1 | 13 | TGTGCCAGCAGCTACAGGGGCCCCTACGAGCAGTACTTC | CASSYRGPYEQYF
TRBJ1-1 | few | TRBV11-2 | . | 14 | TGTGCCAGCAGCTTGGAAGGGGTGGGCACTGAAGCTTTCTTT | CASSLEGVGTEAFF
TRBJ2-1 | . | TRBV11-3 | . | 13 | TGTGCCAGCAGCTTAGGTGTCAGCAATGAGCAGTTCTTC | CASSLGVSNEQFF
TRBJ2-3 | . | TRBV11-2 | . | 15 | TGTGCCAGCAGCCCTGAGGGGGTTACCACAGATACGCAGTATTTT | CASSPEGVTTDTQYF
TRBJ2-1 | once | TRBV5-6 | TRBD1 | 16 | TGTGCCAGCAGCTTTCGCAGGCCAGGGGGCAGGAATGAGCAGTTCTTC | CASSFRRPGGRNEQFF
TRBJ1-1 | . | TRBV5-1 | . | 15 | TGCGCCAGCAGCGGGGGGTCAGGACGGAACACTGAAGCTTTCTTT | CASSGGSGRNTEAFF
TRBJ2-1 | . | TRBV4-1 | . | 13 | TGCGCCAGCAGCCAAGAGTATGGGAGATCCGGGTTCTTC | CASSQEYGRSGFF
TRBJ1-5 | . | TRBV6-5 | TRBD1 | 14 | TGTGCCAGCAGACGGACAGGGCGGAATCAGCCCCAGCATTTT | CASRRTGRNQPQHF
TRBJ2-3 | . | TRBV4-2 | . | 15 | TGTGCCAGCAGCCAAGACGGGACTAGCACAGATACGCAGTATTTT | CASSQDGTSTDTQYF
TRBJ1-1 | . | TRBV9 | . | 15 | TGTGCCAGCAGCGCCGCCGGGACAAGAGATTTCGAAGCTTTCTTT | CASSAAGTRDFEAFF
TRBJ2-1 | . | TRBV28 | . | 16 | TGTGCCAGCAGTCCACGGGGCAGGGGCCCCTACAATGAGCAGTTCTTC | CASSPRGRGPYNEQFF
TRBJ1-5 | . | TRBV18 | . | 15 | TGTGCCAGCTCGGCCGGACGGCAGGAGGGTCAGCCCCAGCATTTT | CASSAGRQEGQPQHF
TRBJ1-4 | . | TRBV11-2 | TRBD1 | 15 | TGTGCCAGCAGCTTAGACAGGGGGCGTTTTGAAAAACTGTTTTTT | CASSLDRGRFEKLFF
TRBJ1-5 | . | TRBV29-1 | . | 13 | TGCAGCGCCCTACAGGGTTACAATCAGCCCCAGCATTTT | CSALQGYNQPQHF
TRBJ2-3 | . | TRBV30 | . | 14 | TGTGCCCGGAGTGGTTCCGGTAGCACAGATACGCAGTATTTT | CARSGSGSTDTQYF
TRBJ2-3 | . | TRBV2 | . | 11 | TGTGCCAGCAGCCCCATAGCGGCGCAGTATTTT | CASSPIAAQYF
TRBJ2-5 | . | TRBV2 | TRBD2 | 14 | TGTGCCAGCAGGACTAGCGGGGTACAAGAGACCCAGTACTTC | CASRTSGVQETQYF
TRBJ1-4 | . | TRBV19 | . | 13 | TGTGCCAGTAAACGACGGGGGGGCGAAAAACTGTTTTTT | CASKRRGGEKLFF
TRBJ2-2 | . | TRBV27 | TRBD2 | 18 | TGTGCCAGCAGTTTAAACCCCCCACTAGCGGGAGGGCCCGGGGAGCTGTTTTTT | CASSLNPPLAGGPGELFF
TRBJ2-6 | once | TRBV5-1 | . | 14 | TGCGCCAGCAGCGAACTCTCTGGGGCCAACGTCCTGACTTTC | CASSELSGANVLTF
TRBJ2-5 | . | TRBV7-7 | . | 14 | TGTGCTAGCAGCTTAGCGGGACAGAAAGAGACCCAGTACTTC | CASSLAGQKETQYF
TRBJ1-2 | once | TRBV5-3 | . | 15 | TGTGCCAGAAGTTACCCTCGTGGGGGGGAAGATGGCTACACCTTC | CARSYPRGGEDGYTF
TRBJ1-2 | . | TRBV27 | TRBD1 | 15 | TGTGCCAGCAGTCCGAGACAGGGGGTCGGCTATGGCTACACCTTC | CASSPRQGVGYGYTF